The 21 T cell receptor beta chains below were found in one sample sequenced in a study of shared clonotypes between healthy human individuals. Clones were read by immunoSEQ multiplex PCR, and TCRdb kept only the in-frame ones, dropping some. Here the sample spans about 1.1 million clones, approximately 80% being singletons. Sequenced material: memory CD4+ T cells from PBMCs. Subset noted: CD45RA-negative fraction. The source is a man aged 18 to 29 in good health. Some clones in this sample may be carry-over from other donors' samples.

The chain couples TRBV19 to TRBJ1-2; 9 bases match TRBD1. Germline CDR1 and CDR2: LNHDA and SQIVND (reference sequence). J was trimmed by 7 bases and V by 8 bases; bases with no gene match: 11. The CDR3 is 14 residues long. The CDR3 region has the DNA TGTGCCAGTTCCCCGGGACAGGGATTGTCTGGCTACACCTTC. This encodes CASSPGQGLSGYTF.

J is TRBJ2-7 and V is TRBV6-1, with D perhaps matching TRBD2 (6 bases). The V end lost 4 bases, the J end lost 1 base, and 11 bases lay between the germline ends. CDR1 MNHNS and CDR2 SASEGT come from the germline V gene. This CDR3 has 14 residues. The CDR3 protein is CASSVPSVSYEQYF. As DNA, the CDR3 is TGTGCCAGCAGTGTCCCTAGCGTTTCCTACGAGCAGTACTTC.

The V and J genes are TRBV6-5 and TRBJ1-1; a possible D gene is TRBD1 (6 bases). Germline CDR1 MNHEY, CDR2 SVGAGI. V lost 4 bases and J 5 bases, leaving 20 bases between the germline ends. The CDR3 contains 16 residues. CDR3 nucleotides: TGTGCCAGCAGTTTTCCGGGACAAAGCGTAGGGACTGAAGCTTTCTTT. It is translated as CASSFPGQSVGTEAFF.

The chain uses TRBV5-4 and TRBJ2-7; the match to TRBD2 covers 7 bases. Per germline, CDR1 SGHNT and CDR2 YYREEE (reference sequence). CDR3 length equals 15 residues. The V segment lost 0 bases and the J segment 2 bases; nucleotides outside the gene matches: 5. Here the CDR3 reads CASSLVPSGTYEQYF. For the CDR3, the DNA is TGTGCCAGCAGCTTGGTTCCTAGCGGTACCTACGAGCAGTACTTC.

The chain links TRBV18 to TRBJ2-7, with TRBD1 as a possible D gene (5 bases). V lost 4 bases, J lost 4 bases, and 11 bases lay in between. The CDR3 runs 13 residues. Germline V gene lookup returns CDR1 KGHSH and CDR2 LQKENI. For the CDR3, the DNA is TGTGCCAGCTCACAGGGGTTGACGTACGAGCAGTACTTC. It specifies CASSQGLTYEQYF.

This chain links TRBV2 with TRBJ2-1; 13 bases align to TRBD2. This CDR3 is 14 amino acids long. The V gene end was trimmed by 7 bases and the J gene end by 7 bases; junction bases not matched to a gene: 4. Germline CDR1 SNHLY, CDR2 FYNNEI. This CDR3 is CASKRLAGGNEQFF. CDR3 DNA: TGTGCCAGCAAGAGACTAGCGGGAGGTAATGAGCAGTTCTTC.

The V gene is TRBV28, the J gene TRBJ2-3, with D possibly being TRBD1 (6 bases). This CDR3 has 12 amino acids. V lost 7 bases, J lost 6 bases, and 11 bases lay in between. Germline V gene sequence: CDR1 MDHEN, CDR2 SYDVKM. The CDR3 DNA sequence: TGTGCCAGCACCATAACAGGGGATACGCAGTATTTT. Translating gives CASTITGDTQYF.

The gene calls are TRBV7-2 and TRBJ2-4; D call uncertain. CDR1 and CDR2 from the germline V gene are SGHTA and FQGNSA. The CDR3 has 17 amino acids. V dropped 1 base and J dropped 1 base, with 14 bases sitting between them. The chain's CDR3 is CASSLGASAPAKNIQYF. CDR3 nucleotides: TGTGCCAGCAGCTTAGGGGCCAGCGCCCCTGCCAAAAACATTCAGTACTTC.

This chain connects TRBV5-1 to TRBJ1-2, with D unresolved. This CDR3 comprises 13 residues. The ends were cut back, 0 bases at V and 8 bases at J, with 11 bases in the middle. Germline V gene lookup returns CDR1 SGHRS and CDR2 YFSETQ. DNA for the CDR3: TGCGCCAGCAGCTTGGAAGGTGTCGTCGGCTACACCTTC. Protein: CASSLEGVVGYTF.

This chain uses TRBV27 with TRBJ2-2; D may be TRBD2 (6 bases). Trimming stripped 0 bases from V and 4 bases from J, with 15 bases between. From germline, CDR1 is MNHEY and CDR2 SMNVEV (reference sequence). The CDR3 covers 17 residues. CDR3 residues: CASSLSNRVGGTGELFF. CDR3 nucleotide sequence: TGTGCCAGCAGTTTATCCAATCGCGTCGGGGGCACCGGGGAGCTGTTTTTT.

The chain employs TRBV9 and TRBJ1-1, with unresolved D. Between the trimmed V and J ends, which lost 7 bases and 0 bases, there was a span of 10 bases. This CDR3 has 13 residues. Germline CDR1 reads SGDLS; CDR2 reads YYNGEE. The CDR3 sequence is CASSRTLNTEAFF. Here the CDR3 DNA reads TGTGCCAGCTCCCGGACCTTGAACACTGAAGCTTTCTTT.

The V call is TRBV4-3, the J call TRBJ2-1, with D maybe TRBD2 (6 bases). Trimming left V 0 bases short and J 6 bases short, with 9 bases between. The CDR3 length is 14 residues. CDR1 is LGHNA, CDR2 YSLEER, per germline. This CDR3 reads CASSQERGSNEQFF. The CDR3 nucleotides read TGCGCCAGCAGCCAAGAACGGGGGTCCAATGAGCAGTTCTTC.

This clone appeared a single time. CDR3 residues: CASSQAWVPSNQPQHF. As DNA, the CDR3 is TGCGCCAGCAGCCAAGCATGGGTGCCAAGCAATCAGCCCCAGCATTTT. V is TRBV4-3 and J is TRBJ1-5; no firm D call. With 1 base removed from V and 1 base from J, the gap between germline ends came to 11 bases. There are 16 residues in the CDR3. The germline gives CDR1 LGHNA, CDR2 YSLEER.

The V call is TRBV30, the J call TRBJ2-7, with 8 bases matching TRBD1. CDR1 and CDR2 (germline): GTSNPN, SVGIG (reference sequence). Trimming at V came to 2 bases and at J to 2 bases, leaving 5 bases not matched to a gene. The CDR3 is 14 amino acids. The CDR3 nucleotides read TGTGCCTGGAGTATTGGACAGGGCACCTACGAGCAGTACTTC. This sequence encodes CAWSIGQGTYEQYF.

V gene TRBV4-2 combines with J gene TRBJ1-5; D is uncertain. V was cut by 1 base and J by 0 bases, with 10 bases left in between. The CDR3 is 16 residues long. Germline V gene lookup returns CDR1 LGHNA and CDR2 YNFKEQ. The CDR3 nucleotides are TGTGCCAGCAGCCAAGTTACTGGGTATAGCAATCAGCCCCAGCATTTT. Protein sequence: CASSQVTGYSNQPQHF.

The chain carries TRBV5-8 and TRBJ1-3; D not resolved. Trimming took off 4 bases at V and 0 bases at J, with 11 bases between the two ends. Germline V gene sequence: CDR1 SGHTS, CDR2 YDEGEE. This CDR3 is 15 amino acids long. CDR3 in amino acids: CASSARINSGNTIYF. The CDR3 DNA reads TGTGCCAGCAGCGCTCGGATTAACTCTGGAAACACCATATATTTT.

The chain couples TRBV7-7 to TRBJ2-1; D gene unclear. Trimming pared 1 base from V and 9 bases from J, leaving 13 bases between. This CDR3 comprises 14 residues. Germline V CDR1 and CDR2: SSHAT, FNYEAQ (reference sequence). The CDR3 DNA sequence: TGTGCCAGCAGCTTAGGGTTAGGGAACGTTGAGCAGTTCTTC. This codes for CASSLGLGNVEQFF.

About this clone: A single base separates this from a much larger clone, so it may be a read error. This sample includes further DNA sequences coding for the same CDR3. CDR3 sequence (DNA): TGTGCCTGGAGCCAGGGCATTACGAACACCGGGGAGCTGTTTTTT. It specifies CAWSQGITNTGELFF. This chain uses TRBV30 with TRBJ2-2, with a tentative D call TRBD1 (5 bases). The CDR3 totals 15 residues. In germline, CDR1 is GTSNPN, CDR2 SVGIG (reference sequence). Trimming took 3 bases from V and 0 from J, leaving 11 bases between them.

This chain connects TRBV7-2 to TRBJ2-7; TRBD2 might be the D (6 bases). From germline, CDR1 is SGHTA and CDR2 FQGNSA. The CDR3 totals 15 residues. With 2 bases removed from V and 3 bases from J, the gap between germline ends came to 14 bases. CDR3: CASSLSGDAFYEQYF. CDR3 nucleotide sequence: TGTGCCAGCAGCTTATCGGGGGATGCATTCTACGAGCAGTACTTC.

J is TRBJ2-6 and V is TRBV7-2, with 8 positions matching TRBD2. The V gene's germline CDR1 is SGHTA and CDR2 FQGNSA. The trim removed 9 bases at V and 0 bases at J, leaving 1 base unmatched. The CDR3 is 14 amino acids. CDR3: CASSGNSGANVLTF. CDR3 sequence (DNA): TGTGCCAGTAGCGGGAACTCTGGGGCCAACGTCCTGACTTTC.

V gene TRBV7-9 combines with J gene TRBJ1-6; no firm D call. Germline CDR1 reads SEHNR; CDR2 reads FQNEAQ (reference sequence). V gave up 6 bases and J gave up 15 bases, with 15 bases separating them. The CDR3 has 12 residues. Here the CDR3 DNA reads TGTGCCAGCAGTAAAACGCGGGGTATCCTCCACTTT. This gives the protein CASSKTRGILHF.